This TCR beta chain appears in the sequencing data of a study of T cell repertoires in cytomegalovirus infection. The count of this clonotype is one. The antigen is undetermined. TCRdb reprocessed the reads via MiXCR and lists one record per CDR3 protein. The table includes about 900,000 distinct CDR3 sequences, about 33% detected once. This TCR derives from a human donor in good health (CMV status not recorded). Some clones in this sample may be carry-over from other donors' samples. The specimen was cultured CD8+ T cells from PBMCs, collected from culture after CMV antigen stimulation.

The CDR3 bases are TGTGCCAGCAGCCACGACGGAGATACGCAGTATTTT. Its translation is CASSHDGDTQYF. The chain recombines TRBV4-2 with TRBJ2-3; D ambiguous. Germline-derived CDR1 and CDR2 are LGHNA and YNFKEQ. The germline V and J ends were trimmed by 3 bases and 5 bases, with 6 bases remaining between them. The CDR3 has 12 residues.